The 17 T cell receptor beta chains below were found in one sample sequenced in a study of beta chain features in type 1 diabetes (dated 2018 in TCRdb). Library method: the immunoSEQ multiplex PCR assay. All of the isolated RNA was reverse transcribed with the High Capacity cDNA Reverse Transcription Kit, so expressed TCRB transcripts were sequenced. Drawn from immuneACCESS, this table holds only the in-frame rearrangements with V and J called that TCRdb kept. Clones are partly lost; checked studies trace under half to an unresolved V gene and leave the rest unexplained. This sample is represented by 300,000 to 400,000 clones; roughly 12% of them were singletons. 0.015% to 0.02% of the sample lies in the top ten. The sequencing input was naive CD4+ T cells from blood. The sample's cell subset or site label, decoded: true naive CD4+ T cells. These receptors originate from a man in his late teens or twenties in good health.

This clone was observed a handful of times. The genes are TRBV7-3 and TRBJ2-3; 7 bases line up with TRBD2. The CDR3 totals 16 residues. Germline V CDR1 and CDR2: SGHTA, FQGTGA. The junction had 12 bases not matched to a gene; V was cut back by 5 bases and J by 4 bases. The CDR3 nucleotides read TGTGCCAGCAGCCCCTTGCGGGGAGGGAGCGCAGATACGCAGTATTTT. Its translation: CASSPLRGGSADTQYF.

Details on this clone: Other DNA variants within this sample encode the same CDR3. The chain uses TRBV5-4 and TRBJ1-1, with 9 positions matching TRBD1. With 4 bases clipped from V and 1 base from J, the junction kept 2 bases outside the gene matches. The CDR3 runs to 14 residues. Germline lookup yields CDR1 SGHNT and CDR2 YYREEE (reference sequence). CDR3 nucleotide sequence: TGTGCCAGCAGCCCGGGACAGGGGAACACTGAAGCTTTCTTT. Protein sequence: CASSPGQGNTEAFF.

The chain links TRBV9 to TRBJ2-1; maybe TRBD2 (5 bases). V gave up 4 bases and J gave up 0 bases, with 14 bases separating them. The CDR3 is 16 amino acids. Germline V gives CDR1 SGDLS, CDR2 YYNGEE. CDR3: CASSPGLGSSYNEQFF. Written as DNA, the CDR3 is TGTGCCAGCAGCCCAGGACTGGGGAGCTCCTACAATGAGCAGTTCTTC.

In its sample, this clone was seen a few times. This same CDR3 is encoded by further DNA sequences in the sample. The chain couples TRBV6-5 to TRBJ1-1; 7 nucleotides align to TRBD1. V shed 2 bases, J shed 2 bases, and the junction held 2 bases outside the gene matches. This CDR3 is built from 14 residues. The germline CDR1 and CDR2 sequences are MNHEY and SVGAGI. CDR3 loop: CASSYRQGNTEAFF. CDR3 coding DNA: TGTGCCAGCAGTTACAGACAGGGAAACACTGAAGCTTTCTTT.

This clone was seen a few times. This chain connects TRBV7-9 to TRBJ2-5; 8 bases line up with TRBD1. Germline V gene lookup returns CDR1 SEHNR and CDR2 FQNEAQ (reference sequence). Trimming took 5 bases from V and 5 from J; bases not matched to a gene: 7. The CDR3 runs to 14 residues. The CDR3 protein is CASSDRQGWETQYF. CDR3 nucleotides: TGTGCCAGCAGCGACCGACAGGGGTGGGAGACCCAGTACTTC.

This clone was found once. The CDR3 is CAISERTGETGELFF. The DNA of the CDR3 is TGTGCCATCAGTGAGCGGACAGGAGAGACCGGGGAGCTGTTTTTT. The V and J genes are TRBV10-3 and TRBJ2-2; 7 nucleotides match TRBD1. This CDR3 is 15 amino acids long. V lost 2 bases to trimming and J lost 5 bases; unmatched junction nucleotides: 5. CDR1 is ENHRY and CDR2 is SYGVKD in the germline V gene.

This clone was seen a handful of times. This specimen includes other DNA sequences encoding the same CDR3. The genes are TRBV27 and TRBJ1-1, with 7 bases fitting TRBD1. There are 13 residues in the CDR3. Trimming cost V 6 bases and J 5 bases; bases outside gene matches: 6. Germline values: CDR1 MNHEY, CDR2 SMNVEV (reference sequence). The CDR3 region is CASSLQGYTEAFF. The CDR3 DNA is TGTGCCAGCAGCTTACAGGGGTATACTGAAGCTTTCTTT.

This clone has a single count. The CDR3: CASSLISYEQYF. The DNA for the CDR3 is TGTGCCAGCAGTTTAATATCCTACGAGCAGTACTTC. The chain recombines TRBV28 with TRBJ2-7; D is ambiguous. CDR3 length equals 12 residues. Trimming took off 2 bases at V and 1 base at J, with 3 bases between the two ends. The germline V gene encodes CDR1 MDHEN and CDR2 SYDVKM.

The chain has TRBV5-1 and TRBJ2-7, with 8 bases fitting TRBD1. V lost 4 bases and J lost 2; bases outside the gene matches: 8. Germline-derived CDR1 and CDR2 are SGHRS and YFSETQ. The CDR3 is 15 residues long. In DNA, the CDR3 is TGCGCCAGCAGCCTTCTCGGACAGGGAACCTACGAGCAGTACTTC. It codes for CASSLLGQGTYEQYF.

This clone showed up just a few times. This chain uses TRBV4-3 with TRBJ1-1, with D unresolved. Germline V gene lookup returns CDR1 LGHNA and CDR2 YSLEER. The ends were cut back, 1 base at V and 4 bases at J, with 19 bases in the middle. This CDR3 region has 17 residues. The CDR3 reads CASSQVFKGLAGTEAFF. CDR3 coding DNA: TGCGCCAGCAGCCAAGTTTTTAAGGGATTAGCGGGCACTGAAGCTTTCTTT.

This chain connects TRBV28 to TRBJ1-4; 7 positions match TRBD1. V lost 7 bases, J lost 4 bases, and 6 bases stayed unmatched. The CDR3 extends over 14 amino acids. Germline-derived CDR1 and CDR2 are MDHEN and SYDVKM. The CDR3 loop is CASTSGQFNEKLFF. CDR3 nucleotide sequence: TGTGCCAGCACCTCGGGACAGTTTAATGAAAAACTGTTTTTT.

This clone has a handful of counts. This rearrangement joins TRBV4-2 to TRBJ2-2; 7 bases line up with TRBD2. Germline CDR1 reads LGHNA; CDR2 reads YNFKEQ. This CDR3 spans 16 amino acids. Trimming at V came to 6 bases and at J to 2 bases, leaving 9 bases not matched to a gene. This chain's CDR3 is CASRPVERGNTGELFF. Written as DNA, the CDR3 is TGTGCCAGCAGGCCCGTCGAGCGGGGTAACACCGGGGAGCTGTTTTTT.

This clone showed up just a few times. The chain couples TRBV30 to TRBJ1-4; D may be TRBD1 (5 bases). V lost 8 bases and J lost 8, with 15 bases in between. Germline V gives CDR1 GTSNPN, CDR2 SVGIG (reference sequence). The CDR3 consists of 12 residues. The CDR3 bases are TGTGCCGGAAGGGGTGTCGAGGAAAAACTGTTTTTT. Its translation is CAGRGVEEKLFF.

The chain has TRBV29-1 and TRBJ2-2; weak D call: TRBD1 (6 bases). The germline V and J ends were trimmed by 4 bases and 1 base, with 7 bases remaining between them. The CDR3 has 13 amino acids. Germline-derived CDR1 and CDR2 are SQVTM and ANQGSEA. CDR3 sequence (DNA): TGCAGCGTTGGACAGGTGAACACCGGGGAGCTGTTTTTT. It translates to CSVGQVNTGELFF.

This clone has more than one count but fewer than ten. The chain carries TRBV27 and TRBJ2-7, with 8 bases fitting TRBD2. The V gene end was trimmed by 4 bases and the J gene end by 2 bases; junction bases not matched to a gene: 4. The CDR3 has 14 amino acids. The V gene's germline CDR1 is MNHEY and CDR2 SMNVEV (reference sequence). The CDR3 nucleotides are TGTGCCAGCAGTTCACTAGCGGCAGCCTACGAGCAGTACTTC. Encoded protein: CASSSLAAAYEQYF.

This clone was counted a few times. This rearrangement joins TRBV9 to TRBJ2-1, with 9 bases identical to TRBD2. The V segment lost 3 bases and the J segment 3 bases; nucleotides outside the gene matches: 4. The CDR3 contains 15 residues. Germline V CDR1 and CDR2: SGDLS, YYNGEE. The CDR3 bases are TGTGCCAGCAGCGAGACTAGCGGTCACTACAATGAGCAGTTCTTC. Its translation is CASSETSGHYNEQFF.

This clone was counted a few times. This chain joins TRBV7-2 and TRBJ2-7, with 9 bases fitting TRBD2. Germline V gives CDR1 SGHTA, CDR2 FQGNSA. This CDR3 has 15 amino acids. J gave up 6 bases and V 1 base, and 7 bases lay outside the gene matches. The CDR3 DNA is TGTGCCAGCAGCTTAGAGGCTAGCGGGATACGCGAGCAGTACTTC. Residues: CASSLEASGIREQYF.